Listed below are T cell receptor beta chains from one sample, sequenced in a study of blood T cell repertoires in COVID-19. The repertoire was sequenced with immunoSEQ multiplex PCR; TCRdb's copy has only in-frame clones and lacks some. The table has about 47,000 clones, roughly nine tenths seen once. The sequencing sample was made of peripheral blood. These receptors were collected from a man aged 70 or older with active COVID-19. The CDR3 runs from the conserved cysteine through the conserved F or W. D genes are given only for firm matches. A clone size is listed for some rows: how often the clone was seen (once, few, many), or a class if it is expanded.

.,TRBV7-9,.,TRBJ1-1,TGTGCCAGCAGCTTAGCGACAGCGAACACTGAAGCTTTCTTT,CASSLATANTEAFF
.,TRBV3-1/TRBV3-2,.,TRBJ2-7,TGTGCCAGCAGCCAAGATCTCCGGGAGCAGTACTTC,CASSQDLREQYF
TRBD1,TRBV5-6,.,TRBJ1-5,TGTGCCAGCAGCCGGGGACAGGTCAATCAGCCCCAGCATTTT,CASSRGQVNQPQHF
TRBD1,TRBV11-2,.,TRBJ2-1,TGTGCCAGCAGCTTGGCAGGGGGAAATGAGCAGTTCTTC,CASSLAGGNEQFF
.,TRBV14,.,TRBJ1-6,TGTGCCAGCAGCCAATTCTACAGTAATTCACCCCTCCACTTT,CASSQFYSNSPLHF
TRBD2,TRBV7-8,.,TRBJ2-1,TGTGCCAGCAGCCCCTCGGGGGGGGGCCGCGCCAATGAGCAGTTCTTC,CASSPSGGGRANEQFF
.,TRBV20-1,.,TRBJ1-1,TGCAGGGCAAGGGGAAACACTGAAGCTTTCTTT,CRARGNTEAFF
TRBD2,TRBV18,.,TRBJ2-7,TGTGCCAGCTCACCACTTCCCCCTTTGCAGCGGGGGGCCCGCTACGAGCAGTACTTC,CASSPLPPLQRGARYEQYF
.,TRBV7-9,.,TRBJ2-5,TGTGCCAGCAGCTTAGAAGCCCTAGAGACCCAGTACTTC,CASSLEALETQYF
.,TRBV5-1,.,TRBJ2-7,TGCGCCAGCAGCTTTGGTCAGAACTACGAGCAGTACTTC,CASSFGQNYEQYF
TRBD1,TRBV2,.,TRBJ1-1,TGTGCCAGCTCCCACAGGGACAGGGGTAGCCCTGAAGCTTTCTTT,CASSHRDRGSPEAFF
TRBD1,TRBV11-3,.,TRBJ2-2,TGTGCCAGCAGCACAGGGGCCGGGGAGCTGTTTTTT,CASSTGAGELFF
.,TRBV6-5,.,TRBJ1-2,TGTGCCAGCATGGGGCAACAACGTGGCTACACCTTC,CASMGQQRGYTF
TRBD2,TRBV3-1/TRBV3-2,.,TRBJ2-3,TGTGCCAGCAACCTAGCGGGTACTAGCACAGATACGCAGTATTTT,CASNLAGTSTDTQYF
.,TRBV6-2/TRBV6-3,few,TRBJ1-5,TGTGCCAGCAGTTACCAGGGGAGACAGCCCCAGCATTTT,CASSYQGRQPQHF
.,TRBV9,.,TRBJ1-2,TGTGCCAGCAGCGTAGAGGCGGGGCAAGGCTACACCTTC,CASSVEAGQGYTF
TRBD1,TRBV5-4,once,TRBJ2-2,TGTGCCAGCAGCTACTTGAGACAGGGGGACGGGGAGCTGTTTTTT,CASSYLRQGDGELFF
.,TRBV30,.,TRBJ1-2,TGTGCCTGGAGTGTACCCGACCGCGCCGGGAGCTATGGCTACACCTTC,CAWSVPDRAGSYGYTF
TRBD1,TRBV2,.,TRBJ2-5,TGTGCCAGCCGTACCGGGACAGTTCAAGAGACCCAGTACTTC,CASRTGTVQETQYF
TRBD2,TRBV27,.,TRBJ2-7,TGTGCCAGCAGTTCGCCCCCTCGAGCGGGGTTCCCCTACGAGCAGTACTTC,CASSSPPRAGFPYEQYF
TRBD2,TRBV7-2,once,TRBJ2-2,TGTGCCAGCAGCTTAACTAGCGGGGATTACACCGGGGAGCTGTTTTTT,CASSLTSGDYTGELFF
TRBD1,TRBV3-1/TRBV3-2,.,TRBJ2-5,TGTGCCAGCAGCCAAGAACGGCTCCCCGGGACAGGGGTCCAAGAGACCCAGTACTTC,CASSQERLPGTGVQETQYF
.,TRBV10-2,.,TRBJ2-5,TGCGCCAGCAGTGAGTCAGTCCCCCGAGGAGAGACCCAGTACTTC,CASSESVPRGETQYF
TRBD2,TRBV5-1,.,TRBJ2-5,TGCGCCAGCAGCCCGGCGGGGGTGGCCCAAGAGACCCAGTACTTC,CASSPAGVAQETQYF
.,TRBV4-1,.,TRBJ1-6,TGCGCCAGCAGCCCCCGAGGAAGTGACTATAATTCACCCCTCCACTTT,CASSPRGSDYNSPLHF
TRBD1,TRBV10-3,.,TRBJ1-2,TGTGCCATCAGGAGACAGGGGGCCTTGAATATAGCTAACTATGGCTACACCTTC,CAIRRQGALNIANYGYTF
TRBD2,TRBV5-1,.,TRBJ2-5,TGCGCCAGCAGTTGGGAAAGCGGGGTCGGAAAGACCCAGTACTTC,CASSWESGVGKTQYF
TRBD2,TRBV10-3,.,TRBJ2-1,TGTGCCATCAGCTCCGGGACTAGCGGGGGGGCATACAATGAGCAGTTCTTC,CAISSGTSGGAYNEQFF
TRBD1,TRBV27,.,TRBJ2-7,TGTGCCAGCGGACGGGACAGGGCTTACGAGCAGTACTTC,CASGRDRAYEQYF
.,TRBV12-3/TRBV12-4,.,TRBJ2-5,TGTGCCAGCAGTCCCTCCTCCGGGGAGACCCAGTACTTC,CASSPSSGETQYF
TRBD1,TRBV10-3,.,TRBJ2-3,TGTGCCATCAGTGTATTGACAGGGGGCTTGACAGATACGCAGTATTTT,CAISVLTGGLTDTQYF
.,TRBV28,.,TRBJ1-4,TGTGCCAGCAGTTCCACAGAATTCAATGAAAAACTGTTTTTT,CASSSTEFNEKLFF
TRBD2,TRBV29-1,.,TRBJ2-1,TGCAGCGTTGCGGGGGGGCGGACTAGCGGTGTTAGCTCCTACAATGAGCAGTTCTTC,CSVAGGRTSGVSSYNEQFF
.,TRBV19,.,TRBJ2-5,TGTGCCAGTAGCCCTAGGGGGGGCAGGGGATTCCAAGAGACCCAGTACTTC,CASSPRGGRGFQETQYF
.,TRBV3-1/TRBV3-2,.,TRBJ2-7,TGTGCCAGCAGCCAGGGCAGGGTCTACGAGCAGTACTTC,CASSQGRVYEQYF
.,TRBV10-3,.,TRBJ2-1,TGTGCCACCGGAAGACAGGTTAATGAGCAGTTCTTC,CATGRQVNEQFF